The 25 T cell receptor beta chains below were found in one sample sequenced in a study of shared clonotypes between healthy human individuals. Using immunoSEQ multiplex PCR, the repertoire was profiled, and TCRdb retains in-frame clones only, with some absent. Here the sample spans about 96,000 clones, about 45% being singletons. The sequenced sample consisted of PBMCs. The receptors derive from a woman aged 40 to 50 in good health. Some clones in this sample may be carry-over from other donors' samples.

This rearrangement joins TRBV5-1 to TRBJ1-6, with 8 bases that match TRBD1. The CDR3 totals 15 residues. V was clipped by 0 bases and J by 10 bases; unmatched bases: 6. Germline V lookup: CDR1 SGHRS, CDR2 YFSETQ. The CDR3 spells CASSLEAGGESPLHF. The CDR3 nucleotides read TGCGCCAGCAGCTTGGAGGCAGGGGGCGAGTCACCCCTCCACTTT.

This chain connects TRBV5-1 to TRBJ2-1, with D perhaps given as TRBD1 or TRBD2 (5 bases each). Germline V gene data show CDR1 as SGHRS and CDR2 as YFSETQ. V was trimmed by 1 base and J by 5 bases, leaving 16 bases between them. The CDR3 has 16 amino acids. CDR3 protein: CASSLQPGRPNNEQFF. CDR3 DNA: TGCGCCAGCAGCTTGCAGCCGGGACGACCGAACAATGAGCAGTTCTTC. Full variable domain (remainder filled in from reference TRBV5-1 and TRBJ2-1): KAGVTQTPRYLIKTRGQQVTLSCSPISGHRSVSWYQQTPGQGLQFLFEYFSETQRNKGNFPGRFSGRQFSNSRSEMNVSTLELGDSALYLCASSLQPGRPNNEQFFGPGTRLTVL.

The chain links TRBV10-1 to TRBJ1-1, with D perhaps TRBD1 (5 bases). The CDR3 contains 13 residues. Germline CDR1 is WNHNN and CDR2 is SYGVQD (reference sequence). The V gene lost 11 bases and the J gene lost 4 bases, with 17 bases spanning the gap. This chain's CDR3 is CASREFATTEAFF. The CDR3 nucleotides are TGCGCCTCCAGGGAATTCGCGACCACTGAAGCTTTCTTT.

The table lists this clone with a few counts. The chain links TRBV5-4 to TRBJ1-1; D not resolved. Between the trimmed V and J ends, which lost 4 bases and 0 bases, there was a span of 10 bases. The germline V gene encodes CDR1 SGHNT and CDR2 YYREEE (reference sequence). The CDR3 length is 14 residues. CDR3 sequence: CASSPAGVNTEAFF. CDR3 in DNA: TGTGCCAGCAGCCCGGCCGGGGTGAACACTGAAGCTTTCTTT.

The rearrangement uses TRBV5-3 and TRBJ2-1, with TRBD2 matching 11 bases. TRBV5-3 is known as an ORF, though its function is uncertain. This CDR3 has 15 residues. Trimming cost V 8 bases and J 5 bases; bases outside gene matches: 9. This chain's CDR3 is CASSLSGRANNEQFF. The DNA for the CDR3 is TGTGCCAGCAGTCTTAGCGGGAGGGCCAACAATGAGCAGTTCTTC.

V and J are TRBV6-4 and TRBJ2-1, with 7 bases fitting TRBD2. The CDR3 consists of 16 residues. V lost 3 bases and J lost 5; bases outside the gene matches: 10. Germline assignment: CDR1 MRHNA and CDR2 SNTAGT. The CDR3 here is CASSESAGRGDNEQFF. For the CDR3, the DNA is TGTGCCAGCAGTGAATCCGCAGGGAGGGGAGACAATGAGCAGTTCTTC.

The J gene is TRBJ1-5, the V gene TRBV29-1; D remains unclear. Between the trimmed V and J ends, which lost 7 bases and 4 bases, there was a span of 17 bases. The CDR3 is made up of 14 amino acids. Germline CDR1 reads SQVTM; CDR2 reads ANQGSEA. For the CDR3, the DNA is TGCAGCGCCTCGGGTCCCGCGGATAATCAGCCCCAGCATTTT. This sequence encodes CSASGPADNQPQHF.

The rearrangement uses TRBV7-8 and TRBJ2-7; D is perhaps TRBD2 (6 bases). The CDR3 has 16 amino acids. Germline CDR1 is SGHVS and CDR2 is FQNEAQ. The V and J ends lost 5 bases and 4 bases respectively, with 21 bases between them. The CDR3 is CASSVGSGSSGYEQYF. The CDR3 DNA is TGTGCCAGCAGCGTAGGGAGTGGATCGAGCGGGTACGAGCAGTACTTC.

This clone turned up a few times. The J gene is TRBJ1-6, the V gene TRBV28; TRBD1 might be the D (5 bases). Between the trimmed V and J ends, which lost 6 bases and 7 bases, there was a span of 13 bases. Germline V gene data show CDR1 as MDHEN and CDR2 as SYDVKM. The length of the CDR3 is 14 residues. The CDR3 nucleotides read TGTGCCAGCAGGACGACCGGGGCCAATTCACCCCTCCACTTT. Translating it yields CASRTTGANSPLHF.

This clone was seen only a few times. V and J are TRBV4-3 and TRBJ2-2; D not resolved. The germline CDR1 and CDR2 sequences are LGHNA and YSLEER. The ends were cut back, 0 bases at V and 4 bases at J, with 6 bases in the middle. The CDR3 length is 14 residues. The CDR3, as DNA: TGCGCCAGCAGCCAAGATATGGGCACCGGGGAGCTGTTTTTT. Encoded protein: CASSQDMGTGELFF.

This chain connects TRBV28 to TRBJ1-2; D is ambiguous. Germline V gene lookup returns CDR1 MDHEN and CDR2 SYDVKM. V lost 6 bases and J 2 bases, leaving 10 bases between the germline ends. This CDR3 has 13 residues. CDR3 region: CASSSRQNYGYTF. DNA of the CDR3: TGTGCCAGCAGCTCCCGACAAAACTATGGCTACACCTTC.

This clone was counted only a few times. This chain connects TRBV10-3 to TRBJ2-5; D is ambiguous. This CDR3 region has 12 residues. Trimming left V 8 bases short and J 9 bases short, with 16 bases between. CDR1 and CDR2 (germline): ENHRY, SYGVKD. CDR3 in amino acids: CAISAPDLPQYF. Here the CDR3 DNA reads TGTGCCATCTCTGCCCCGGATCTGCCCCAGTACTTC.

This sequence joins TRBV7-3 and TRBJ1-3, with D possibly being TRBD1 (6 bases). Germline CDR1 reads SGHTA; CDR2 reads FQGTGA. The CDR3 sequence is 15 residues long. V was shortened by 4 bases and J by 4 bases, with 14 bases between the two germline ends. CDR3 loop: CASSSTLGAGNTIYF. CDR3 bases: TGTGCCAGCAGCTCTACCTTGGGGGCCGGAAACACCATATATTTT.

V usage is TRBV30 and J usage is TRBJ2-5, with 8 bases matching TRBD1. J gave up 5 bases and V 2 bases, and 10 bases lay outside the gene matches. CDR3 size: 15 residues. Germline-derived CDR1 and CDR2 are GTSNPN and SVGIG (reference sequence). CDR3 nucleotide sequence: TGTGCCTGGAGTCAGGGGGCAGGGGGTCGGGAGACCCAGTACTTC. Translation: CAWSQGAGGRETQYF.

J is TRBJ1-5 and V is TRBV29-1; D is possibly TRBD1 (6 bases). Trimming pared 4 bases from V and 4 bases from J, leaving 11 bases between. The CDR3 is 13 residues long. CDR1 and CDR2 from the germline V gene are SQVTM and ANQGSEA. The CDR3 DNA sequence: TGCAGCGTTGCCGGGACAAGAAATCAGCCCCAGCATTTT. Its protein is CSVAGTRNQPQHF.

This clone was recorded once. The chain joins TRBV7-9 to TRBJ2-1; 11 bases are a match to TRBD1. CDR3 size: 14 residues. Germline CDR1 and CDR2: SEHNR and FQNEAQ (reference sequence). Trimming cost V 4 bases and J 10 bases; bases outside gene matches: 6. DNA for the CDR3: TGTGCCAGCAGCTCGGGACAGGGGGTGAGAGAGCAGTTCTTC. It yields the protein CASSSGQGVREQFF.

This clone was detected ten times or more. The V call is TRBV30, the J call TRBJ2-5; D is ambiguous. The DNA end is a closer match to TRBJ2-7, so the J assignment may be wrong. This CDR3 has 12 amino acids. Germline CDR1 GTSNPN, CDR2 SVGIG (reference sequence). The CDR3 reads CAWSGSAPEQYF. In DNA, the CDR3 is TGTGCCTGGAGTGGAAGTGCCCCCGAGCAGTACTTC.

This clone was picked up many times. The chain is built from TRBV28 and TRBJ1-2, with D perhaps TRBD1 (6 bases). The CDR3 totals 14 residues. Trimming pared 3 bases from V and 2 bases from J, leaving 10 bases between. Germline-derived CDR1 and CDR2 are MDHEN and SYDVKM. The CDR3 loop is CASSFSGHNYGYTF. Written as DNA, the CDR3 is TGTGCCAGCAGTTTTTCGGGACACAACTATGGCTACACCTTC.

This sequence joins TRBV9 and TRBJ2-1; D may be TRBD1 or TRBD2 (5 bases each). V lost 3 bases, J lost 0 bases, and 19 bases lay in between. The V gene's germline CDR1 is SGDLS and CDR2 YYNGEE. The CDR3 contains 18 residues. The chain's CDR3 is CASSGGSRNLSSYNEQFF. The CDR3 DNA sequence: TGTGCCAGCAGCGGGGGGAGCAGGAACCTTAGCTCCTACAATGAGCAGTTCTTC.

This clone was detected once. Only one base separates this from a far larger clonotype, so it likely reflects a read error. V gene TRBV9 combines with J gene TRBJ2-2, with D unclear. Germline CDR1 reads SGDLS; CDR2 reads YYNGEE. The CDR3 has 13 residues. The ends were cut back, 4 bases at V and 0 bases at J, with 4 bases in the middle. The CDR3 reads CASSPPNTGELFF. For the CDR3, the DNA is TGTGCCAGCAGCCCACCGAACACCGGGGAGCTGTTTTTT.

The chain is built from TRBV7-2 and TRBJ2-5, with 9 bases identical to TRBD1. The CDR3 runs 14 residues. After removal of 5 bases from V and 5 bases from J, the junction contained 6 bases not matched to a gene. Germline V gene sequence: CDR1 SGHTA, CDR2 FQGNSA. The CDR3 nucleotides read TGTGCCAGCAGCGCCGGGACAGGGAGTGAGACCCAGTACTTC. It is translated as CASSAGTGSETQYF.

The V call is TRBV25-1, the J call TRBJ2-2; perhaps TRBD1 as D (6 bases). Trimming cost V 7 bases and J 6 bases, with 15 bases left between them. Germline V CDR1 and CDR2: MGHDK, SYGVNS. The CDR3 runs to 14 residues. The CDR3 DNA reads as TGTGCCAGCACTACCCGGACAGATTCCGGGGAGCTGTTTTTT. It encodes CASTTRTDSGELFF.

In this sample, this clone turned up many times. The chain employs TRBV6-1 and TRBJ1-2; 12 bases align to TRBD1. The germline V gene encodes CDR1 MNHNS and CDR2 SASEGT. The ends lost 6 bases at V and 6 bases at J; junction bases unmatched: 2. The length of the CDR3 is 13 residues. The CDR3 coding sequence is TGTGCCAGCAGGGGGACAGGGGGCCATGGCTACACCTTC. It translates to CASRGTGGHGYTF.

V is TRBV18 and J is TRBJ1-5; no clear D gene. Trimming shortened V by 4 bases and J by 2 bases, and 12 bases separated the two germline ends. The CDR3 is 15 amino acids. Germline CDR1 is KGHSH and CDR2 is LQKENI. CDR3 DNA sequence: TGTGCCAGCTCACGAGGCGCGGGAGGCAATCAGCCCCAGCATTTT. This gives the protein CASSRGAGGNQPQHF.

The chain recombines TRBV6-5 with TRBJ2-5; D may correspond to TRBD1 or TRBD2 (5 bases each). Trimming pared 6 bases from V and 4 bases from J, leaving 15 bases between. Germline values: CDR1 MNHEY, CDR2 SVGAGI. The CDR3 length is 14 residues. The CDR3 bases are TGTGCCAGCAGCCGGGGCTTTGAGGGAGAGACCCAGTACTTC. Translation gives CASSRGFEGETQYF.